One sample yielded the 8 T cell receptor beta chains listed below, sequenced in a study of human T cells and chemical hapten exposure. Time point meaning: patch test 3, about 24 weeks after DPC sensitization. Treatment given: therapeutic diphenylcyclopropenone sensitization with weekly scalp DPC. Via MiXCR, TCRdb re-called the RACE reads, giving one row per CDR3 protein. This table has 130,000 or so distinct CDR3 sequences, about 11% appearing once. The starting material was whole blood, obtained in connection with sensitization to the hapten diphenylcyclopropenone (DPC). These receptors were taken from a woman between 50 and 59 years old with alopecia areata. Some clones in this sample may be carry-over from other donors' samples.

The J gene is TRBJ1-2, the V gene TRBV29-1; the match to TRBD1 covers 9 bases. The V segment lost 4 bases and the J segment 2 bases; nucleotides outside the gene matches: 2. The CDR3 runs 13 residues. Germline CDR1 reads SQVTM; CDR2 reads ANQGSEA. The CDR3 sequence: CSVVTGGNYGYTF. The CDR3 DNA reads TGCAGCGTTGTGACAGGGGGGAACTATGGCTACACCTTC.

This clonotype turned up a few times. J is TRBJ2-7 and V is TRBV12-3 or TRBV12-4; unclear D gene. Trimming pared 3 bases from V and 5 bases from J, leaving 8 bases between. The CDR3 spans 12 residues. CDR3 sequence (DNA): TGTGCCAGCAGTTTTGGCAACGACGAGCAGTACTTC. As protein: CASSFGNDEQYF.

The chain has TRBV6-2 or TRBV6-3 and TRBJ1-1; 7 bases fit TRBD1. V trimming: 7 bases; J trimming: 7 bases; junction bases outside the gene matches: 12. This CDR3 is built from 14 residues. Germline values: CDR1 MNHEY, CDR2 SVGEGT. CDR3 loop: CASKYRGPSGEAFF. The CDR3 nucleotides read TGTGCCAGCAAGTACAGGGGCCCGTCAGGTGAAGCTTTCTTT.

The V and J genes are TRBV6-2 or TRBV6-3 and TRBJ2-1; maybe TRBD2 (6 bases). The germline V gene has CDR1 MNHEY and CDR2 SVGEGT. The V end was cut by 0 bases, the J end by 10 bases, with 7 bases between. This CDR3 spans 12 amino acids. CDR3 sequence reads: CASSYSGSEQFF. The CDR3 region has the DNA TGTGCCAGCAGTTACTCCGGGAGCGAGCAGTTCTTC.

This clonotype has more than one count but fewer than ten. This chain links TRBV3-1 with TRBJ2-7; 7 bases are shared with TRBD1. In germline, CDR1 is LGHDT, CDR2 YNNKEL (reference sequence). CDR3 size: 12 residues. Unmatched junction bases numbered 9, after V lost 4 bases and J lost 12 bases. The CDR3 spells CASSPGQVGLYF. The CDR3 nucleotides are TGTGCCAGCAGCCCCGGACAGGTTGGGCTGTACTTC.

The CDR3 protein is CASSLRGYTEAFF. CDR3 nucleotide sequence: TGTGCCAGCAGCTTAAGGGGGTATACTGAAGCTTTCTTT. J is TRBJ1-1 and V is TRBV9; D possibly corresponds to TRBD1 (6 bases). The CDR3 has 13 amino acids. In germline, CDR1 is SGDLS, CDR2 YYNGEE. V was trimmed by 4 bases and J by 5 bases, leaving 12 bases between them.

This clonotype was found a few times. This sequence joins TRBV5-1 and TRBJ2-1, with 13 positions matching TRBD2. Trimming took 4 bases from V and 5 from J; bases not matched to a gene: 9. The germline gives CDR1 SGHRS, CDR2 YFSETQ. The CDR3 has 17 residues. The DNA for the CDR3 is TGCGCCAGCAGCCCGACTATCACTAGCGGGAGGGACAATGAGCAGTTCTTC. Residues: CASSPTITSGRDNEQFF.

The V and J genes are TRBV18 and TRBJ1-1; maybe TRBD1 (6 bases). Trimming took 6 bases from V and 5 from J, leaving 16 bases between them. The CDR3 sequence is 14 residues long. CDR1 is KGHSH, CDR2 LQKENI, per germline. CDR3 region: CASSPKGGVTEAFF. CDR3 coding DNA: TGTGCCAGCTCCCCCAAGGGGGGGGTGACTGAAGCTTTCTTT.